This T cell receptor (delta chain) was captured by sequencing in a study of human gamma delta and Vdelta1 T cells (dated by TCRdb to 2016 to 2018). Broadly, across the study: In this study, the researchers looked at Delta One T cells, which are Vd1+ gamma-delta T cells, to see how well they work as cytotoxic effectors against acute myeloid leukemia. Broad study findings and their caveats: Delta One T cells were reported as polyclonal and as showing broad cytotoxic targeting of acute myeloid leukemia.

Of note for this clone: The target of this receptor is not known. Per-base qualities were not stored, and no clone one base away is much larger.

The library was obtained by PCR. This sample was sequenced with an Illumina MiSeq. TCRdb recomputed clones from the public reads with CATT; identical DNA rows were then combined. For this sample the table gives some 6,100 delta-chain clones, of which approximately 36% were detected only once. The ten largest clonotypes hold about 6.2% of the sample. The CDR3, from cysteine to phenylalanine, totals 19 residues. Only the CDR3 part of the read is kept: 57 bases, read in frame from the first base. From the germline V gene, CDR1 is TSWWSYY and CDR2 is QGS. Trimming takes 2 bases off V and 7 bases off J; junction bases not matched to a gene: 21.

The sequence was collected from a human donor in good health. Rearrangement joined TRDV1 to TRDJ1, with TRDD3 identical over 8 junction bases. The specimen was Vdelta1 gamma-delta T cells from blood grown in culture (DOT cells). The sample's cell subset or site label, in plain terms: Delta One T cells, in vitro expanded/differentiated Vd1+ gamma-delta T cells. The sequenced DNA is TGTGCTCTTGGGGAAGGCGGTGACCTACGAAGACTGGGGGCCCGTAAACTCATCTTT. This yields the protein CALGEGGDLRRLGARKLIF.